This T cell receptor beta chain was captured by sequencing in a study of T cell repertoires in cytomegalovirus infection. Study information: Selection of CMV epitopes for the study included recently identified HLA-C-restricted and well-studied HLA-B-restricted ones. It was the public TCR beta signatures that indicated both CMV infection and matching HLA type. Study-level findings and limits: HLA-C-restricted CMV clonotypes gave the most frequent clonotype in two of eight donors.

Note on this clonotype: The antigen is not known.

From the reads, TCRdb called clonotypes with MiXCR, one entry per CDR3 protein. The table records around 540,000 distinct CDR3 sequences, roughly a third of them present only once. V gave up 7 bases and J gave up 1 base; unmatched junction bases: 15. CDR3 length: 18 amino acids. In germline, CDR1 is SGHRS, CDR2 YFSETQ. This TCR came from a human donor in good health (CMV status not recorded). Some clones in this sample may be carry-over from other donors' samples. The material sequenced was cultured PBMCs, taken from culture after CMV antigen stimulation. The chain is built from TRBV5-1 and TRBJ2-3; 10 bases align to TRBD2. CDR3 in amino acids: CASAGRVPLAGGTDTQYF. CDR3 coding DNA: TGCGCCAGCGCCGGACGCGTCCCGCTAGCGGGAGGCACAGATACGCAGTATTTT.